The rows below give T cell receptor beta chains drawn from one sample of a study of control samples from healthy donors and cancer patients. Profiled with immunoSEQ multiplex PCR; TCRdb holds only in-frame clones, not every one. In the table there are 150,000 to 200,000 clones, about 90% of which are singletons. Input material: blood. These receptors originate from a man aged 18 to 29 in good health. CDR3s include the opening cysteine and the closing phenylalanine or tryptophan. D genes are given only for firm matches. Clone size, where shown, is once, few, many, or a class for clones that have expanded.

abundance	v_gene	j_gene	d_gene	len	CDR3aa	CDR3nt
.	TRBV4-2	TRBJ1-6	TRBD1	15	CASSYRDRGESPLHF	TGTGCCAGCAGCTACCGGGACAGGGGAGAGTCACCCCTCCACTTT
few	TRBV28	TRBJ2-2	TRBD1	16	CASSLPGQGYTGELFF	TGTGCCAGCAGTCTCCCAGGACAGGGTTACACCGGGGAGCTGTTTTTT
once	TRBV7-2	TRBJ2-1	.	11	CASRIQGLQFF	TGTGCCAGCAGGATTCAAGGGTTGCAGTTCTTC
once	TRBV19	TRBJ1-2	TRBD1	14	CASRSGQGSYGYTF	TGTGCCAGTAGGTCTGGACAGGGCTCATATGGCTACACCTTC
once	TRBV5-4	TRBJ2-3	.	15	CASSARERGSDTQYF	TGTGCCAGCAGCGCGAGGGAGCGCGGGTCAGATACGCAGTATTTT
few	TRBV7-3	TRBJ1-1	.	13	CASSPEGNTEAFF	TGTGCCAGCAGTCCTGAAGGGAATACTGAAGCTTTCTTT
.	TRBV19	TRBJ2-1	TRBD1	14	CASRKGGQFNEQFF	TGTGCCAGTAGAAAAGGGGGACAGTTTAATGAGCAGTTCTTC
.	TRBV5-4	TRBJ2-1	TRBD2	15	CASSLLAGGNNEQFF	TGTGCCAGCAGCTTGCTAGCGGGGGGCAACAATGAGCAGTTCTTC
.	TRBV30	TRBJ1-4	TRBD1	15	CAWSGVGTGGEKLFF	TGTGCCTGGAGTGGGGTGGGGACAGGGGGAGAAAAACTGTTTTTT
.	TRBV7-2	TRBJ2-7	TRBD2	17	CASSLGLAGGSSYEQYF	TGTGCCAGCAGCCTTGGACTAGCGGGGGGTAGCTCCTACGAGCAGTACTTC
.	TRBV24-1	TRBJ2-7	.	14	CATSDIGQPYEQYF	TGTGCCACCAGTGACATCGGACAACCCTACGAGCAGTACTTC
.	TRBV6-5	TRBJ2-5	.	13	CASLIRGGETQYF	TGTGCCAGCCTAATCAGGGGGGGTGAGACCCAGTACTTC
once	TRBV4-1	TRBJ2-1	TRBD1	17	CASSQVKSTGGYNEQFF	TGCGCCAGCAGCCAAGTGAAGAGCACAGGGGGATACAATGAGCAGTTCTTC
.	TRBV5-1	TRBJ2-1	.	16	CASSLVGIRSYNEQFF	TGCGCCAGCAGCTTGGTCGGCATCCGCTCCTACAATGAGCAGTTCTTC
.	TRBV11-2	TRBJ1-6	.	18	CASSFQPLLSGLSSPLHF	TGTGCCAGCAGCTTCCAGCCTCTACTATCGGGGTTGAGTTCACCCCTCCACTTT
.	TRBV18	TRBJ2-7	TRBD2	16	CASSLGLAGTAYEQYF	TGTGCCAGCTCACTAGGACTAGCGGGGACCGCCTACGAGCAGTACTTC
.	TRBV27	TRBJ2-3	TRBD1	15	CASSLSGTGLDTQYF	TGTGCCAGCAGTTTATCAGGGACAGGGTTAGATACGCAGTATTTT
.	TRBV5-1	TRBJ1-3	.	14	CASSLADAGNTIYF	TGCGCCAGCAGCTTGGCTGACGCTGGAAACACCATATATTTT
.	TRBV4-1	TRBJ1-6	.	13	CASSQPANSPLHF	TGCGCCAGCAGCCAACCTGCTAATTCACCCCTCCACTTT
.	TRBV28	TRBJ1-2	TRBD1	16	CASSSGQGPPNYGYTF	TGTGCCAGCAGTTCTGGACAGGGACCCCCTAACTATGGCTACACCTTC
.	TRBV19	TRBJ1-2	TRBD1	17	CASSIHRTGASNYGYTF	TGTGCCAGTAGTATCCATAGGACAGGGGCTTCTAACTATGGCTACACCTTC
.	TRBV7-9	TRBJ2-3	.	15	CASSLSRAPTDTQYF	TGTGCCAGCAGCTTGAGCCGGGCCCCCACAGATACGCAGTATTTT
.	TRBV11-2	TRBJ2-7	TRBD1	14	CASRADRGLYEQYF	TGTGCCAGCCGTGCCGACAGGGGGCTCTACGAGCAGTACTTC
.	TRBV24-1	TRBJ2-3	.	14	CATSDLGLTDTQYF	TGTGCCACCAGTGATTTGGGCCTCACAGATACGCAGTATTTT
.	TRBV7-2	TRBJ2-1	.	13	CASSRLVDNEQFF	TGTGCCAGCAGTCGACTCGTCGACAATGAGCAGTTCTTC
.	TRBV21-1	TRBJ2-1	.	14	CASSPPALWHEQFF	TGTGCCAGCTCCCCCCCAGCCCTATGGCATGAGCAGTTCTTC
.	TRBV12-3/TRBV12-4	TRBJ1-2	.	13	CASSKPRTDGYTF	TGTGCCAGCAGTAAACCAAGGACGGATGGCTACACCTTC
.	TRBV30	TRBJ2-1	TRBD2	16	CAWSNGGGARVDEQFF	TGTGCCTGGAGTAATGGCGGGGGGGCCCGGGTAGATGAGCAGTTCTTC
.	TRBV6-5	TRBJ1-1	TRBD1	15	CASKKLTGMNTEAFF	TGTGCCAGCAAGAAACTGACAGGGATGAACACTGAAGCTTTCTTT
.	TRBV28	TRBJ2-5	TRBD2	16	CASSLAGLDALETQYF	TGTGCCAGCAGTTTGGCGGGACTAGACGCCCTAGAGACCCAGTACTTC
.	TRBV6-5	TRBJ2-7	.	13	CAVKVAPGYEQYF	TGTGCCGTGAAAGTTGCCCCCGGCTACGAGCAGTACTTC
.	TRBV7-6	TRBJ1-1	TRBD1	14	CASSLQGAGTEAFF	TGTGCCAGCAGCTTGCAGGGGGCTGGCACTGAAGCTTTCTTT
.	TRBV27	TRBJ2-3	.	13	CASSFGRADTQYF	TGTGCCAGCAGTTTCGGAAGGGCAGATACGCAGTATTTT
.	TRBV24-1	TRBJ2-1	TRBD1	14	CATSDWTGANEQFF	TGTGCCACCAGTGATTGGACAGGGGCCAATGAGCAGTTCTTC
.	TRBV6-5	TRBJ2-1	TRBD2	13	CASKAGGENEQFF	TGTGCCAGCAAAGCGGGGGGGGAGAATGAGCAGTTCTTC
.	TRBV6-5	TRBJ1-5	.	14	CASSYSGGNQPQHF	TGTGCCAGCAGTTACTCTGGCGGGAATCAGCCCCAGCATTTT
.	TRBV30	TRBJ1-6	.	15	CAWSDLLPVNSPLHF	TGTGCCTGGAGCGATCTACTGCCGGTTAATTCACCCCTCCACTTT
.	TRBV28	TRBJ1-2	.	14	CASSEIDRTYGYTF	TGTGCCAGCAGCGAAATAGACAGAACCTATGGCTACACCTTC
few	TRBV5-5	TRBJ2-1	.	13	CASSLTRGNEQFF	TGTGCCAGCAGCCTCACCCGCGGGAATGAGCAGTTCTTC
once	TRBV19	TRBJ1-1	.	13	CASSGQMNTEAFF	TGTGCCAGTAGCGGACAGATGAACACTGAAGCTTTCTTT
.	TRBV27	TRBJ1-2	.	15	CASSFGGGINYGYTF	TGTGCCAGCAGTTTTGGCGGGGGCATTAACTATGGCTACACCTTC